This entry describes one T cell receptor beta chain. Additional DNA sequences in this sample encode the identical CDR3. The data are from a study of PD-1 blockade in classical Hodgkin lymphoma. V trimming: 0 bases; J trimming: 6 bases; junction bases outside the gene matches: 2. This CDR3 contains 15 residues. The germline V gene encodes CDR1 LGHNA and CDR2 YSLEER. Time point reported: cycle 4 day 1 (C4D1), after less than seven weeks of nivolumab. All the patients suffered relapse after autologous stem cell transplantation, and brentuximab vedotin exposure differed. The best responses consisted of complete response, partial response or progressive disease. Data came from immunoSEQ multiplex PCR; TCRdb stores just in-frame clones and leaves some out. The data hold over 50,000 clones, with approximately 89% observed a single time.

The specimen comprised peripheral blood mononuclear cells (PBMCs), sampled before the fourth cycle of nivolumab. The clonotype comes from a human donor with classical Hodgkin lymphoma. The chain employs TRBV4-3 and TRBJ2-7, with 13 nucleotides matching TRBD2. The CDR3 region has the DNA TGCGCCAGCAGCCAAGAACGACTAGCGGGGGGCGAGCAGTACTTC. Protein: CASSQERLAGGEQYF.